Below are 11 T cell receptor beta chains sequenced from a single sample in a study of post-analysis software for immune sequencing data. General observations from the study: About 5 TRBV segments were more frequent in patients than controls; TRBV5-6, TRBV5-1 and TRBV20-1 belonged to this group.

What these receptors recognize is not known. Researchers reported that TCR beta cDNA libraries carried unique molecular identifiers. TCRdb used MiXCR to reprocess the PCR reads, holding one entry per CDR3 protein. The table has fewer than 700,000 distinct CDR3 sequences, about 40% seen once. Sequenced: blood. The source of these receptors is a girl aged 10-17 years with multiple sclerosis.

This clonotype was picked up a small number of times. This chain joins TRBV29-1 and TRBJ2-5; 7 positions match TRBD2. CDR3 size: 12 residues. Germline V gene sequence: CDR1 SQVTM, CDR2 ANQGSEA. CDR3 DNA: TGCAGTGCCCTGGACGGGGGGGAGACCCAGTACTTC. Translating gives CSALDGGETQYF.

The J gene is TRBJ1-2, the V gene TRBV29-1; D may be TRBD1 (5 bases). This CDR3 comprises 14 residues. V shed 3 bases and J shed 4 bases, with 15 bases lying between them. The germline CDR1 and CDR2 sequences are SQVTM and ANQGSEA. The CDR3 region is CSVEVRDSTYGYTF. For the CDR3, the DNA is TGCAGCGTTGAGGTTCGAGACAGCACCTATGGCTACACCTTC.

This clonotype was recorded a few times. One junction end disagrees with the germline gene, perhaps due to a read error. The chain carries TRBV4-2 and TRBJ2-6; D possibly corresponds to TRBD1 (6 bases). Germline CDR1 reads LGHNA; CDR2 reads YNFKEQ. The CDR3 is 18 residues long. CDR3 protein: CASSQTAGVSSGANALTF. The CDR3 DNA follows: TGTGCCAGCAGCCAAACGGCAGGGGTTAGCTCTGGGGCCAACGCCCTGACTTTC.

The chain couples TRBV12-3 or TRBV12-4 to TRBJ1-1; the match to TRBD1 covers 8 bases. The CDR3 runs 12 residues. The trim removed 6 bases at V and 8 bases at J, leaving 5 bases unmatched. CDR3 nucleotide sequence: TGTGCCAGCAGGCCAGGGGGCCTCGAAGCTTTCTTT. This gives the protein CASRPGGLEAFF.

The J gene is TRBJ1-1, the V gene TRBV5-5; D call uncertain. Germline V gene lookup returns CDR1 SGHKS and CDR2 YYEKEE (reference sequence). This CDR3 region has 13 residues. Deletions cut 5 bases from V and 3 bases from J, with 11 bases between. The CDR3 sequence: CASRLASDTEAFF. CDR3 nucleotides: TGTGCCAGCAGGTTAGCCTCGGACACTGAAGCTTTCTTT.

This clonotype came up a few times. The chain recombines TRBV6-6 with TRBJ2-1; D call uncertain. The CDR3 is made up of 17 amino acids. The V end was cut by 0 bases, the J end by 3 bases, with 15 bases between. Germline V gives CDR1 MNHNY, CDR2 SVGAGI (reference sequence). The CDR3 sequence is CASSYSRFDWNYNEQFF. Here the CDR3 DNA reads TGTGCCAGCAGTTACTCTCGGTTTGACTGGAACTACAATGAGCAGTTCTTC.

The chain links TRBV12-3 or TRBV12-4 to TRBJ2-7, with D possibly TRBD2 on 6 matching bases. This CDR3 spans 12 amino acids. V gave up 5 bases and J gave up 6 bases, with 11 bases separating them. The CDR3 is CASSRDSTEQYF. DNA for the CDR3: TGTGCCAGCAGTCGGGACTCCACCGAGCAGTACTTC.

Only a few counts were recorded for this clonotype. This sequence joins TRBV4-1 and TRBJ2-3, with TRBD2 matching 9 bases. The CDR3 sequence is 16 residues long. Germline assignment: CDR1 MGHRA and CDR2 YSYEKL. The trim removed 3 bases at V and 6 bases at J, leaving 10 bases unmatched. The CDR3 coding sequence is TGCGCCAGCAGCCACCCGGGTGAGCGGGAGGAGGATACGCAGTATTTT. Translating gives CASSHPGEREEDTQYF.

This clonotype was observed at least ten times. The rearrangement uses TRBV15 and TRBJ2-7; D is undetermined. The germline V and J ends were trimmed by 0 bases and 2 bases, with 8 bases remaining between them. This CDR3 comprises 14 residues. CDR1 is LNHNV and CDR2 is YYDKDF in the germline V gene (reference sequence). The CDR3 loop is CATSREYEAYEQYF. The CDR3 DNA reads as TGTGCCACCAGCAGAGAGTACGAAGCCTACGAGCAGTACTTC.

This clonotype was seen a handful of times. The chain uses TRBV20-1 and TRBJ2-1; D possibly uses TRBD1 or TRBD2 (5 bases each). Between the trimmed V and J ends, which lost 2 bases and 5 bases, there was a span of 19 bases. CDR3 size: 16 residues. Germline values: CDR1 DFQATT, CDR2 SNEGSKA (reference sequence). In DNA, the CDR3 is TGCAGTGCTAGAAAAACCGGGGCAAGGCTTAACAATGAGCAGTTCTTC. This translates into CSARKTGARLNNEQFF.

A few counts support this clonotype. The chain couples TRBV5-1 to TRBJ1-2; D unclear. Trimming shortened V by 1 base and J by 8 bases, and 12 bases separated the two germline ends. Germline CDR1 reads SGHRS; CDR2 reads YFSETQ. CDR3 size: 13 residues. The CDR3 spells CASSLTPTSGYTF. The DNA of the CDR3 is TGCGCCAGCAGCTTGACCCCAACGAGCGGCTACACCTTC.